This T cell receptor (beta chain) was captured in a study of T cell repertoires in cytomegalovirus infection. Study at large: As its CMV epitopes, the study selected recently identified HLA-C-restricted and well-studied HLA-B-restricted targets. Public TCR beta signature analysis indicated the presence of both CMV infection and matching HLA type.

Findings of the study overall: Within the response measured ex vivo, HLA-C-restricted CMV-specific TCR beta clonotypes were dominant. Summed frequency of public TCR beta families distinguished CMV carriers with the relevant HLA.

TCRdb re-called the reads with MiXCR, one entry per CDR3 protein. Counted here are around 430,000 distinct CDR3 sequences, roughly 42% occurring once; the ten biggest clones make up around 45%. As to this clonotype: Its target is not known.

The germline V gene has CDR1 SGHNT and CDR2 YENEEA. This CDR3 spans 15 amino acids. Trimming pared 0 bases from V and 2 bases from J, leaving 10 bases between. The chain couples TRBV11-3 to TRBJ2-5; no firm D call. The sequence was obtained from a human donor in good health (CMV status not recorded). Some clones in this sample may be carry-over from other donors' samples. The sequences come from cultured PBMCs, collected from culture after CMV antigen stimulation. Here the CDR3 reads CASSLDGTEQETQYF. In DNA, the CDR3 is TGTGCCAGCAGCTTAGATGGAACAGAGCAAGAGACCCAGTACTTC.